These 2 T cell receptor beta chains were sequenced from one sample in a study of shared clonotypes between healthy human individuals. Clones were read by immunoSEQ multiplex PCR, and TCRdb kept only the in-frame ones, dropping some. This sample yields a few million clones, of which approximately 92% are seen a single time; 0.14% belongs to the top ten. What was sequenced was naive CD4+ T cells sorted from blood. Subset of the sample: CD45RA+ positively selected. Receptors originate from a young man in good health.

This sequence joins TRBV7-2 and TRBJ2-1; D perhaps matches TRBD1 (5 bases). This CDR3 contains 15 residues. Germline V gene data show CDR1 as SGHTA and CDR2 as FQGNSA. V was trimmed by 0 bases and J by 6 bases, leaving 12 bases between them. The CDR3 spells CASSLAFGQRNEQFF. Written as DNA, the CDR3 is TGTGCCAGCAGCTTAGCTTTCGGACAACGCAATGAGCAGTTCTTC.

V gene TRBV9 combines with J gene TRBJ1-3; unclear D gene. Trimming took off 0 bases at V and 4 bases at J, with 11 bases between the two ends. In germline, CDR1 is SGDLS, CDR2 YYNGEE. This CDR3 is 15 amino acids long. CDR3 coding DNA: TGTGCCAGCAGCGTAGATAGGGTACAAGGAAACACCATATATTTT. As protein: CASSVDRVQGNTIYF.